This T cell receptor beta chain was captured in a study of blood T cell repertoires in COVID-19. For the study at large: Acute-phase and convalescent COVID-19 samples originated in the United States, Italy and Spain. T cells, B-cell-depleted T cells, or PBMCs supplied cDNA or gDNA.

Original handling: Amplified reference gene primers provided the basis for estimating nucleated cell counts. Some clones are missing from TCRdb's copy, which holds only in-frame ones; the method was immunoSEQ multiplex PCR. V and J calls and clone size come straight from that table; D and trimming were deduced from the DNA. In the table there are about 59,000 clones, around 73% of which are singletons. This CDR3 comprises 14 residues. Trimming removed 6 bases from V and 5 bases from J, with 16 bases in between. This clone came up a few times. This sequence originates from a man of 80 years or more with acute or convalescent COVID-19. V usage is TRBV23-1 and J usage is TRBJ1-2, with TRBD1 as a possible D gene (5 bases). TRBV23-1 counts as an open reading frame of uncertain function. The sample comprised peripheral blood. The CDR3 nucleotides read TGCGCCAGCAGCCACACTGGGGGGGGGTATGGCTACACCTTC. Protein: CASSHTGGGYGYTF.